The 24 T cell receptor beta chains below all came from one sample that was sequenced in a study of blood T cell repertoires in COVID-19. Some clones are missing from TCRdb's copy, which holds only in-frame ones; the method was immunoSEQ multiplex PCR. In the table there are under 250,000 clones, 65% to 90% of which are singletons. Sequencing used peripheral blood. The receptors originated from a woman aged 70-85 years with acute or convalescent COVID-19.

The rearrangement links TRBV7-9 to TRBJ1-1; the D is unclear. The CDR3 has 14 amino acids. The germline V gene encodes CDR1 SEHNR and CDR2 FQNEAQ (reference sequence). Trimming removed 0 bases at V and 1 base at J, with 6 bases between. The CDR3 here is CASSLAVANTEAFF. CDR3 sequence (DNA): TGTGCCAGCAGCTTAGCGGTAGCGAACACTGAAGCTTTCTTT.

The chain couples TRBV4-3 to TRBJ1-3, with D tentatively TRBD1 (6 bases). This CDR3 has 17 amino acids. Germline loops: CDR1 LGHNA, CDR2 YSLEER. V was pared by 0 bases and J by 2 bases, with 14 bases between. CDR3 protein: CASSQDWQGHTGNTIYF. The CDR3 DNA reads TGCGCCAGCAGCCAAGATTGGCAGGGGCATACTGGAAACACCATATATTTT.

This sequence joins TRBV19 and TRBJ1-2, with 9 bases matching TRBD1. From germline, CDR1 is LNHDA and CDR2 SQIVND (reference sequence). The junction had 8 bases not matched to a gene; V was cut back by 6 bases and J by 3 bases. This CDR3 comprises 15 residues. CDR3 coding DNA: TGTGCCAGTAGCGCCTCCCGGACAGGGGACTATGGCTACACCTTC. Protein sequence: CASSASRTGDYGYTF. Complete variable domain (other parts from reference TRBV19 and TRBJ1-2): DGGITQSPKYLFRKEGQNVTLSCEQNLNHDAMYWYRQDPGQGLRLIYYSQIVNDFQKGDIAEGYSVSREKKESFPLTVTSAQKNPTAFYLCASSASRTGDYGYTFGSGTRLTVV.

The chain links TRBV5-4 to TRBJ1-6, with 9 nucleotides matching TRBD1. Looked up from germline, CDR1 is SGHNT and CDR2 is YYREEE (reference sequence). Trimming cost V 4 bases and J 8 bases; bases outside gene matches: 7. The CDR3 is 15 residues long. In DNA form, the CDR3 reads TGTGCCAGCAGCCCCGGGACAGGGCTCGATTCACCCCTCCACTTT. Protein sequence: CASSPGTGLDSPLHF.

The rearrangement links TRBV4-1 to TRBJ1-1; D gene ambiguous. The ends were cut back, 0 bases at V and 0 bases at J, with 8 bases in the middle. The germline gives CDR1 MGHRA, CDR2 YSYEKL. The CDR3 runs to 15 residues. The CDR3 DNA follows: TGCGCCAGCAGCCAAGACCTGGGCATGAACACTGAAGCTTTCTTT. Protein product: CASSQDLGMNTEAFF.

J is TRBJ1-2 and V is TRBV4-3, with unresolved D. The CDR3 runs 13 residues. Germline V gene lookup returns CDR1 LGHNA and CDR2 YSLEER. Trimming took 2 bases from V and 8 from J, leaving 12 bases between them. CDR3 in DNA: TGCGCCAGCAGCCAATTTAGAATTTCGGGCTACACCTTC. This encodes CASSQFRISGYTF.

This sequence joins TRBV19 and TRBJ1-2; D might be TRBD1 (5 bases). The CDR3 totals 15 residues. Trimming pared 5 bases from V and 5 bases from J, leaving 18 bases between. CDR1 and CDR2 (germline): LNHDA, SQIVND (reference sequence). The chain's CDR3 is CASSPRQTDLYGYTF. The CDR3 DNA is TGTGCCAGTAGTCCAAGACAGACAGACCTTTATGGCTACACCTTC.

Worth noting for this clone: At one end, the junction sequence differs from germline, possibly due to a read error. The gene calls are TRBV29-1 and TRBJ2-3; the match to TRBD2 covers 10 bases. The CDR3 consists of 10 residues. Germline lookup yields CDR1 SQVTM and CDR2 ANQGSEA. The CDR3 loop reads CSVGTGLASF. The DNA of the CDR3 is TGCAGCGTCGGAACGGGACTAGCGTCCTTT.

The chain combines TRBV10-1 with TRBJ2-7; the match to TRBD2 covers 9 bases. The CDR3 spans 16 residues. V gave up 4 bases and J gave up 2 bases; unmatched junction bases: 9. The germline CDR1 and CDR2 sequences are WNHNN and SYGVQD (reference sequence). CDR3 in amino acids: CASSGISGGLAYEQYF. The DNA for the CDR3 is TGCGCCAGCAGTGGTATAAGCGGGGGGCTTGCCTACGAGCAGTACTTC.

The chain couples TRBV28 to TRBJ2-1; 7 bases are a match to TRBD1. The V and J ends lost 2 bases and 2 bases, in that order; junction bases with no gene match: 6. The CDR3 is 16 residues long. CDR1 is MDHEN, CDR2 SYDVKM, per germline. CDR3 protein: CASSLADRVPYNEQFF. The CDR3 DNA follows: TGTGCCAGCAGTTTAGCCGACAGGGTCCCCTACAATGAGCAGTTCTTC. Using reference TRBV28 and TRBJ2-1 for the parts outside the CDR3, the full variable domain is DVKVTQSSRYLVKRTGEKVFLECVQDMDHENMFWYRQDPGLGLRLIYFSYDVKMKEKGDIPEGYSVSREKKERFSLILESASTNQTSMYLCASSLADRVPYNEQFFGPGTRLTVL.

In nucleotides, the CDR3 is TGTGCCAGTAGTATAATCCCCGGACAGGGGAACACTGAAGCTTTCTTT. This translates into CASSIIPGQGNTEAFF. The chain carries TRBV19 and TRBJ1-1; 8 nucleotides agree with TRBD1. This CDR3 has 16 amino acids. Germline-derived CDR1 and CDR2 are LNHDA and SQIVND (reference sequence). V lost 2 bases to trimming and J lost 1 base; unmatched junction nucleotides: 6.

This chain connects TRBV6-5 to TRBJ1-6; unclear D gene. The germline gives CDR1 MNHEY, CDR2 SVGAGI. CDR3 size: 15 residues. Trimming cost V 7 bases and J 9 bases, with 19 bases left between them. The CDR3 DNA reads as TGTGCCAGCACCGAGTCCCGGGAGCTGTCTTCACCCCTCCACTTT. Protein sequence: CASTESRELSSPLHF.

V and J are TRBV18 and TRBJ1-3; 7 bases are a match to TRBD1. Germline trimming cut 6 bases from V and 1 base from J; bases unmatched to any gene: 15. The V gene's germline CDR1 is KGHSH and CDR2 LQKENI. The CDR3 spans 18 residues. The CDR3 region has the DNA TGTGCCAGCTCGTACCGGGACAGCGATTTGAGTTCTGGAAACACCATATATTTT. This codes for CASSYRDSDLSSGNTIYF.

This clone was counted a single time. The rearrangement links TRBV30 to TRBJ1-6, with D maybe TRBD1 (5 bases). V lost 6 bases and J lost 8, with 17 bases in between. Germline V gene sequence: CDR1 GTSNPN, CDR2 SVGIG (reference sequence). The CDR3 is 14 residues long. For the CDR3, the DNA is TGTGCCTGTTATTCCCTAGGGGTTGATTCACCCCTCCACTTT. It is translated as CACYSLGVDSPLHF.

This clone was seen a single time. The chain links TRBV10-2 to TRBJ1-5, with 7 nucleotides matching TRBD1. Trimming took 1 base from V and 4 from J; bases not matched to a gene: 4. The CDR3 totals 15 residues. Germline CDR1 reads WSHSY; CDR2 reads SAAADI. This CDR3 reads CASSEWQGQNQPQHF. As DNA, the CDR3 is TGCGCCAGCAGTGAGTGGCAGGGACAGAATCAGCCCCAGCATTTT.

The genes are TRBV7-9 and TRBJ2-2, with 12 nucleotides matching TRBD1. After removal of 6 bases from V and 5 bases from J, the junction contained 7 bases not matched to a gene. Germline V CDR1 and CDR2: SEHNR, FQNEAQ (reference sequence). This CDR3 region has 16 residues. CDR3 DNA: TGTGCCAGCAGACGACTGGGACAGGGGGCGACCGGGGAGCTGTTTTTT. This gives the protein CASRRLGQGATGELFF.

This clone was detected only once. The chain is built from TRBV4-2 and TRBJ1-1; TRBD1 is a possible D gene (5 bases). Germline values: CDR1 LGHNA, CDR2 YNFKEQ. V lost 1 base to trimming and J lost 0 bases, with 12 bases between them. The CDR3 length is 16 residues. CDR3 loop: CASSQVAGNMNTEAFF. CDR3 DNA: TGTGCCAGCAGCCAAGTGGCAGGGAACATGAACACTGAAGCTTTCTTT.

The chain has TRBV2 and TRBJ1-4; no definite D call. This CDR3 region has 16 residues. The germline V and J ends were trimmed by 4 bases and 0 bases, with 12 bases remaining between them. Germline CDR1 and CDR2: SNHLY and FYNNEI. CDR3 in DNA: TGTGCCAGCAGTGGCCGTAGCGTTGCAACTAATGAAAAACTGTTTTTT. This sequence encodes CASSGRSVATNEKLFF.

The chain employs TRBV9 and TRBJ1-2, with D possibly matching TRBD1 (6 bases). This CDR3 spans 15 amino acids. CDR1 and CDR2 from the germline V gene are SGDLS and YYNGEE. Trimming removed 4 bases at V and 2 bases at J, with 15 bases between. The CDR3 reads CASSPFGGGNYGYTF. The CDR3 DNA is TGTGCCAGCAGCCCCTTTGGGGGGGGCAACTATGGCTACACCTTC.

This CDR3 reads CATSDGGTGETQYF. In DNA, the CDR3 is TGTGCCACCAGTGACGGGGGTACGGGGGAGACCCAGTACTTC. This rearrangement joins TRBV24-1 to TRBJ2-5; D is perhaps TRBD2 (6 bases). The CDR3 consists of 14 residues. Deletions cut 4 bases from V and 5 bases from J, with 13 bases between. CDR1 KGHDR and CDR2 SFDVKD come from the germline V gene.

This clone appeared a few times. This sequence joins TRBV5-1 and TRBJ2-1; 8 bases map to TRBD2. J was trimmed by 8 bases and V by 4 bases; bases with no gene match: 8. The CDR3 has 14 residues. Germline-derived CDR1 and CDR2 are SGHRS and YFSETQ. The chain's CDR3 is CASSDRTSMDEQFF. The CDR3 coding sequence is TGCGCCAGCAGCGATCGGACTAGCATGGATGAGCAGTTCTTC.

V gene TRBV5-6 combines with J gene TRBJ1-5; 10 nucleotides agree with TRBD1. The CDR3 spans 16 residues. V lost 3 bases to trimming and J lost 5 bases; unmatched junction nucleotides: 8. Per germline, CDR1 SGHDT and CDR2 YYEEEE. The DNA of the CDR3 is TGTGCCAGCAGCTATCGGGGACAGGGGATATATCAGCCCCAGCATTTT. Translating it yields CASSYRGQGIYQPQHF.

This clone was seen more than once but under ten times. CDR3 nucleotide sequence: TGTGCCAGTAGTCCCCCAGGGTACGAGCAGTACTTC. Its protein product is CASSPPGYEQYF. The chain recombines TRBV19 with TRBJ2-7; D is possibly TRBD1 (5 bases). This CDR3 is 12 amino acids long. Trimming removed 5 bases from V and 4 bases from J, with 9 bases in between. Germline V gene data show CDR1 as LNHDA and CDR2 as SQIVND (reference sequence).

This chain connects TRBV29-1 to TRBJ2-3, with 9 bases fitting TRBD2. From germline, CDR1 is SQVTM and CDR2 ANQGSEA. The CDR3 totals 16 residues. J lost 1 base, V lost 4 bases, and 9 bases had no gene match. The CDR3 DNA sequence: TGCAGCGTTGTCTTCTCGGCTAGCGGGGGCACAGATACGCAGTATTTT. This encodes CSVVFSASGGTDTQYF.